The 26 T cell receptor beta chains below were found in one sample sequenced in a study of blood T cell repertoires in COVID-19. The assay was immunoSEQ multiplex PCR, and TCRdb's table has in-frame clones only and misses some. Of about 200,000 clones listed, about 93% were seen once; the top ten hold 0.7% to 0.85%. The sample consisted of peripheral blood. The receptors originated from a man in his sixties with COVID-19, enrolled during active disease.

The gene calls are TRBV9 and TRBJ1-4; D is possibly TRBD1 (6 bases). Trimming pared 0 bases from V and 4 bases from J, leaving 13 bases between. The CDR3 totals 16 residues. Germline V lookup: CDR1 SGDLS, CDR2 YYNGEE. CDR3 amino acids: CASSVGWGPHNEKLFF. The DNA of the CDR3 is TGTGCCAGCAGCGTAGGGTGGGGGCCCCATAATGAAAAACTGTTTTTT. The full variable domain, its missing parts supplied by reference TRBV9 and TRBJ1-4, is DSGVTQTPKHLITATGQRVTLRCSPRSGDLSVYWYQQSLDQGLQFLIQYYNGEERAKGNILERFSAQQFPDLHSELNLSSLELGDSALYFCASSVGWGPHNEKLFFGSGTQLSVL.

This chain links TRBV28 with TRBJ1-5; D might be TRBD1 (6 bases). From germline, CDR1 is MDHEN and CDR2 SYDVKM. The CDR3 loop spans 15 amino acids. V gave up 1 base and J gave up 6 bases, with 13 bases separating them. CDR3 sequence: CASSLYDRFSQPQHF. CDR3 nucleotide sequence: TGTGCCAGCAGTTTATATGACAGGTTTAGTCAGCCCCAGCATTTT.

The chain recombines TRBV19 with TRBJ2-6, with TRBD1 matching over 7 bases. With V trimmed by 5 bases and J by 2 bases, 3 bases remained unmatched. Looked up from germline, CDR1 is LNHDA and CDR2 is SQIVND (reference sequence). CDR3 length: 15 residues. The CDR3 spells CASSQQGTGANVLTF. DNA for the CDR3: TGTGCCAGTAGTCAACAGGGGACTGGGGCCAACGTCCTGACTTTC.

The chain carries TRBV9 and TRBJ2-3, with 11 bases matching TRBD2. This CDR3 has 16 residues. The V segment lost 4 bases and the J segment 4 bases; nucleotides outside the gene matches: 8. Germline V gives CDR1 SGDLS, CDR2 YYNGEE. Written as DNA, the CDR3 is TGTGCCAGCAGCCTGTTAGCGGGGGGGCCCTCAGATACGCAGTATTTT. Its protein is CASSLLAGGPSDTQYF. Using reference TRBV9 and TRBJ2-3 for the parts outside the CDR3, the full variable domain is DSGVTQTPKHLITATGQRVTLRCSPRSGDLSVYWYQQSLDQGLQFLIQYYNGEERAKGNILERFSAQQFPDLHSELNLSSLELGDSALYFCASSLLAGGPSDTQYFGPGTRLTVL.

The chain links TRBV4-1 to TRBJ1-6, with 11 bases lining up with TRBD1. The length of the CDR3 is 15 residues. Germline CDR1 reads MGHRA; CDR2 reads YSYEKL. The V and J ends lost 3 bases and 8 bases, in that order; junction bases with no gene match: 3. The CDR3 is CASSHGTGGYSPLHF. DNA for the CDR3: TGCGCCAGCAGCCATGGGACAGGGGGATATTCACCCCTCCACTTT.

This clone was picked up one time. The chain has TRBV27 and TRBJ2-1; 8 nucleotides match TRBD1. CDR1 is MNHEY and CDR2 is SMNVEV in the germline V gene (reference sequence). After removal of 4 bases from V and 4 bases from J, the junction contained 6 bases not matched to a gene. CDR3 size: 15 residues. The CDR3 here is CASSSPGTGYNEQFF. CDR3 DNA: TGTGCCAGCAGTTCACCTGGGACAGGTTACAATGAGCAGTTCTTC.

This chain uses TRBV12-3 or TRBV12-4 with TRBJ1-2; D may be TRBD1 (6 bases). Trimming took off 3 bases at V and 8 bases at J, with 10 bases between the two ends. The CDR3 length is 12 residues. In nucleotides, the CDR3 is TGTGCCAGCAGTTTGCCAGGGGTGGGCTACACCTTC. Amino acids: CASSLPGVGYTF.

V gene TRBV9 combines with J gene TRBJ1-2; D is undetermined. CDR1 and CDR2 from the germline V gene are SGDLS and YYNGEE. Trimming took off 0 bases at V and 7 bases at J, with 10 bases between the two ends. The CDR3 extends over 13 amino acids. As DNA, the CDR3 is TGTGCCAGCAGCGTAGCAGGATACGGTGGCTACACCTTC. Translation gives CASSVAGYGGYTF.

CDR3 nucleotides: TGTGCCAGTAGTCCCCGACAGGGAGGCGGCTACACCTTC. It yields the protein CASSPRQGGGYTF. V usage is TRBV19 and J usage is TRBJ1-2, with 7 bases identical to TRBD1. This CDR3 region has 13 residues. Germline trimming cut 5 bases from V and 8 bases from J; bases unmatched to any gene: 8. Germline assignment: CDR1 LNHDA and CDR2 SQIVND (reference sequence).

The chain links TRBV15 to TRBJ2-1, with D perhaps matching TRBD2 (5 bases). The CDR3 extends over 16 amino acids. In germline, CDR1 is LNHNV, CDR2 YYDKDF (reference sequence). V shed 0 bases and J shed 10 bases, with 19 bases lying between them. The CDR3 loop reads CATSRDPFGETVEQFF. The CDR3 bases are TGTGCCACCAGCAGAGACCCCTTTGGGGAGACGGTGGAGCAGTTCTTC.

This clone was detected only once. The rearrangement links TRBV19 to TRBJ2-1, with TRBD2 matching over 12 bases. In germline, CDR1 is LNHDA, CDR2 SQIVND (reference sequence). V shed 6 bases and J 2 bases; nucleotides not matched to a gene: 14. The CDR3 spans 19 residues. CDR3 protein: CASRRGDLTSGRPYNEQFF. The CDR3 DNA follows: TGTGCCAGTAGGCGAGGGGATCTGACTAGCGGGAGACCCTACAATGAGCAGTTCTTC.

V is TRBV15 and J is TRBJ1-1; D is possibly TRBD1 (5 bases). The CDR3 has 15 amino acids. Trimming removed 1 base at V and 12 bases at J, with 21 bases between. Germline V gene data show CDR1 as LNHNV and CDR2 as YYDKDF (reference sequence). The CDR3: CATSRGDPREGQSFF. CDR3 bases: TGTGCCACCAGCAGAGGGGACCCTAGGGAGGGGCAATCTTTCTTT. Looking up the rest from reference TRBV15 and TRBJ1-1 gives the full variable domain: DAMVIQNPRYQVTQFGKPVTLSCSQTLNHNVMYWYQQKSSQAPKLLFHYYDKDFNNEADTPDNFQSRRPNTSFCFLDIRSPGLGDTAMYLCATSRGDPREGQSFFGQGTRLTVV.

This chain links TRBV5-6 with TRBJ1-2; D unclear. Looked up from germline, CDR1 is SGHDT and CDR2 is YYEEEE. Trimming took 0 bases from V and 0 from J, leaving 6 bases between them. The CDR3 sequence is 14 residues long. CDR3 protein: CASSLGIANYGYTF. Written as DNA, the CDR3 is TGTGCCAGCAGCTTGGGAATAGCTAACTATGGCTACACCTTC.

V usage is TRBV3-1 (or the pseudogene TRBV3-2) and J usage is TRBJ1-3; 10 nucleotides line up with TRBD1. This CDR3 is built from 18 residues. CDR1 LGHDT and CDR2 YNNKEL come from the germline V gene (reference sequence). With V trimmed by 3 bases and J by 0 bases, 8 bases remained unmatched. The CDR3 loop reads CASSHLRTGGPSGNTIYF. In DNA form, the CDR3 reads TGTGCCAGCAGCCACCTGCGGACAGGGGGTCCCTCTGGAAACACCATATATTTT.

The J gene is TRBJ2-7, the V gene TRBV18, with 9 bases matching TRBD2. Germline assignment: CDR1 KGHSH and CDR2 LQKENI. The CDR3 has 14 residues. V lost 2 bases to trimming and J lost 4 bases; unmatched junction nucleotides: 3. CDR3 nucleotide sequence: TGTGCCAGCTCACCAGAAGCGGGAGGTTACGAGCAGTACTTC. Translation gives CASSPEAGGYEQYF.

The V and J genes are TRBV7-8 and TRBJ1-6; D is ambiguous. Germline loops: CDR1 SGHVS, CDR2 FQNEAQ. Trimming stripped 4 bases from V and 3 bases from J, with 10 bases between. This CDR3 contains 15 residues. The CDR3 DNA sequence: TGTGCCAGCAGCTACGTGACTGACTATAATTCACCCCTCCACTTT. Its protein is CASSYVTDYNSPLHF. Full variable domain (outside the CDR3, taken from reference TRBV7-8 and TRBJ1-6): GAGVSQSPRYKVAKRGQDVALRCDPISGHVSLFWYQQALGQGPEFLTYFQNEAQLDKSGLPSDRFFAERPEGSVSTLKIQRTQQEDSAVYLCASSYVTDYNSPLHFGNGTRLTVT.

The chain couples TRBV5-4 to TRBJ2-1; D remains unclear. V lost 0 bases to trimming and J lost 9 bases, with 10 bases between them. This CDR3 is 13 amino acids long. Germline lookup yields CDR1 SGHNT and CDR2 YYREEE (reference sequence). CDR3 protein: CASSLADGSEQFF. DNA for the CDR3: TGTGCCAGCAGCTTGGCCGACGGGTCTGAGCAGTTCTTC.

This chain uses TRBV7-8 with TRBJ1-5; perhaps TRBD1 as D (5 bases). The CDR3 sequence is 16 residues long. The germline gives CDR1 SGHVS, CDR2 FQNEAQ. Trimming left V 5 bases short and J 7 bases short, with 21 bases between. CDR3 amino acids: CASSNPEAGERQPQHF. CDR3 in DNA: TGTGCCAGCAGCAACCCCGAGGCGGGGGAGCGCCAGCCCCAGCATTTT.

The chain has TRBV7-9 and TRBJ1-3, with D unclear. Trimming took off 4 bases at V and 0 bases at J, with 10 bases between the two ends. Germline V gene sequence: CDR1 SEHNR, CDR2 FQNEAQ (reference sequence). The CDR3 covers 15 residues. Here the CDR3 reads CASSSSGGSGNTIYF. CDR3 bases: TGTGCCAGCAGCTCCTCAGGAGGCTCTGGAAACACCATATATTTT.

The DNA for the CDR3 is TGTGCCAGCAGTTTTTCCCCTAACTTCGGGCAGTACTTC. Protein sequence: CASSFSPNFGQYF. The chain carries TRBV28 and TRBJ2-7; D call uncertain. CDR3 length: 13 amino acids. V lost 3 bases to trimming and J lost 9 bases, with 15 bases between them. Germline V lookup: CDR1 MDHEN, CDR2 SYDVKM.

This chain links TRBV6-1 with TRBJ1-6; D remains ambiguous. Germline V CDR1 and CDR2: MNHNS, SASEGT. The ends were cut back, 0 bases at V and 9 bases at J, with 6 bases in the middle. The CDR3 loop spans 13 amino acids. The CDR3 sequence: CASSEALRSPLHF. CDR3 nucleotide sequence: TGTGCCAGCAGTGAAGCTCTCCGTTCACCCCTCCACTTT.

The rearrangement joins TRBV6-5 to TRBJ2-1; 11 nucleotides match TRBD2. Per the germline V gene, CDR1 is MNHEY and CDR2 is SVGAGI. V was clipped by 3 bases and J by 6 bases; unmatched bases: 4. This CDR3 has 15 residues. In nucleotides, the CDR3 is TGTGCCAGCAGTTATGGGACTAGCGGATTCAATGAGCAGTTCTTC. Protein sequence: CASSYGTSGFNEQFF.

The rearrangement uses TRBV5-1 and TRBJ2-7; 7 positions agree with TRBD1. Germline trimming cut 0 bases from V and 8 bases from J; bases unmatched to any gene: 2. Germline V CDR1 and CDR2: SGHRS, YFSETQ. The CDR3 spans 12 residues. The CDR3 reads CASSLEGAKQYF. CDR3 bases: TGCGCCAGCAGCTTGGAGGGGGCTAAGCAGTACTTC.

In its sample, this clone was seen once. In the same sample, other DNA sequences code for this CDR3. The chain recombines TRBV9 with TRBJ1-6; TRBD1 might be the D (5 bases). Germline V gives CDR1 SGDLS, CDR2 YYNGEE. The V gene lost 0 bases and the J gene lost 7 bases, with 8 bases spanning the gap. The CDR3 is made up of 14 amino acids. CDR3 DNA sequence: TGTGCCAGCAGCGTAGGGCAGGGCAATTCACCCCTCCACTTT. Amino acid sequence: CASSVGQGNSPLHF.

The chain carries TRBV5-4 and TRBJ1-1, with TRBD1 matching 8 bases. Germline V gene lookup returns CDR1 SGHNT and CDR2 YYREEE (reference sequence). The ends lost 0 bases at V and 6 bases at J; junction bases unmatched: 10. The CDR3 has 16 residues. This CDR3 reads CASSLGPGQGVPEAFF. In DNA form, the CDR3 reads TGTGCCAGCAGCTTGGGCCCCGGACAGGGTGTTCCTGAAGCTTTCTTT.

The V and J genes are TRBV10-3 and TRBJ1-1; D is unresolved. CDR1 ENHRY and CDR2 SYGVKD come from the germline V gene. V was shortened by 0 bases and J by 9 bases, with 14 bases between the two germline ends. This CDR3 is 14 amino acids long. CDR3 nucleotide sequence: TGTGCCATCAGTGAGTCGTCCCTTGGGAGCAAAGCTTTCTTT. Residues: CAISESSLGSKAFF.